This T cell receptor beta chain was obtained from a study of T-cell reconstitution after alpha-beta-depleted transplantation in children. This CDR3 has 14 amino acids. V was trimmed by 6 bases and J by 5 bases, leaving 19 bases between them. From germline, CDR1 is DFQATT and CDR2 SNEGSKA (reference sequence). Unique molecular identifiers featured in how the TCRbeta library was prepared. Each CDR3 protein gets one entry after TCRdb re-called the PCR reads with MiXCR. This table holds 450,000 to 500,000 distinct CDR3 sequences, roughly an eighth found once. This sequence joins TRBV20-1 and TRBJ2-5; weak D call: TRBD2 (5 bases). The sequenced sample was PBMCs from the stem cell graft donor, obtained from the stem cell graft. The clonotype was recovered from a human donor who donated a stem cell graft to a child with combined immunodeficiency. In nucleotides, the CDR3 is TGCAGTGCCCTCCATCCCGGGGTAGGGGAGACCCAGTACTTC. Protein sequence: CSALHPGVGETQYF.